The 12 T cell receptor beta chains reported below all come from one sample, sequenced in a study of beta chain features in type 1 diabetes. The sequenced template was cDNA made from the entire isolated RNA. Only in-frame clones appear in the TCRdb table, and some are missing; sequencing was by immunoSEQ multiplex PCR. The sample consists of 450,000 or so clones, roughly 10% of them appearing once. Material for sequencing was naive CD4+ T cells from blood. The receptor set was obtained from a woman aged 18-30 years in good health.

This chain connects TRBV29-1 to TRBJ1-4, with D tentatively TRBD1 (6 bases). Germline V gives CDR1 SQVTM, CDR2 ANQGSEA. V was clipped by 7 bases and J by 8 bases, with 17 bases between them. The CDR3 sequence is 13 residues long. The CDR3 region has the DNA TGCAGCGCCAACCGGGGGCCGAGCGAAAAACTGTTTTTT. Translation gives CSANRGPSEKLFF. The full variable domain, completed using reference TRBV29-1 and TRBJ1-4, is SAVISQKPSRDICQRGTSLTIQCQVDSQVTMMFWYRQQPGQSLTLIATANQGSEATYESGFVIDKFPISRPNLTFSTLTVSNMSPEDSSIYLCSANRGPSEKLFFGSGTQLSVL.

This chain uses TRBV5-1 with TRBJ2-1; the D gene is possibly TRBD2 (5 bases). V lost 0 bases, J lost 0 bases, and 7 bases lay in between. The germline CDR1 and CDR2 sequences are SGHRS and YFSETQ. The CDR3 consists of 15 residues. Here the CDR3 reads CASSLVGDSYNEQFF. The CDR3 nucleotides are TGCGCCAGCAGCTTGGTCGGGGACTCCTACAATGAGCAGTTCTTC.

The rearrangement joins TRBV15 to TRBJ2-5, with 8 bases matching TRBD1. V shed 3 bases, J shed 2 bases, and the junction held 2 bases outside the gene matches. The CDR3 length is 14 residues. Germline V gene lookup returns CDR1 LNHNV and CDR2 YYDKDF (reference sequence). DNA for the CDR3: TGTGCCACCAGCAGTGACAGGGGTCAAGAGACCCAGTACTTC. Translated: CATSSDRGQETQYF.

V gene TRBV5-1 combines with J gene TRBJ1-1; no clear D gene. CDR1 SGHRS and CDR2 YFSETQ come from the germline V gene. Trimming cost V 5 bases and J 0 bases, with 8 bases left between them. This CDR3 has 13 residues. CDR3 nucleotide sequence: TGCGCCAGCAGATCAGGTATGAACACTGAAGCTTTCTTT. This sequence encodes CASRSGMNTEAFF.

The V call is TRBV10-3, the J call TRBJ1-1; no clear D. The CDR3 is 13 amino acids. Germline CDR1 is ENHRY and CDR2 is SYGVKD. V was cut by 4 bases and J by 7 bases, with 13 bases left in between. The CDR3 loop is CAISGEGYDEAFF. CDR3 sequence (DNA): TGTGCCATCAGTGGGGAGGGCTACGATGAAGCTTTCTTT.

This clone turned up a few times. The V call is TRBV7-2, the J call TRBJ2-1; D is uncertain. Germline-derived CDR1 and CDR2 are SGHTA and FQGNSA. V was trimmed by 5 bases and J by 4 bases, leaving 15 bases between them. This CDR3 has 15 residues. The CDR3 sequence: CASSPDPAVYNEQFF. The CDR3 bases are TGTGCCAGCAGCCCCGACCCCGCGGTTTACAATGAGCAGTTCTTC.

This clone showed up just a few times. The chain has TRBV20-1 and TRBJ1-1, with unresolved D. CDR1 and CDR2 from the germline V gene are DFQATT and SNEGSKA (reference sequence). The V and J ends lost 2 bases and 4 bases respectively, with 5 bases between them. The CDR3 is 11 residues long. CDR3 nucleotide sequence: TGCAGTGCTAGACGACCCACTGAAGCTTTCTTT. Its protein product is CSARRPTEAFF.

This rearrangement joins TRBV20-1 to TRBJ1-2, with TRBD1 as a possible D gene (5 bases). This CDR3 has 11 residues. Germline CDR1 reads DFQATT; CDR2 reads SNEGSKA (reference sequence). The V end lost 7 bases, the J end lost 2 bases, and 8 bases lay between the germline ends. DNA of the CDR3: TGCAGTGAGGGACGGAACTATGGCTACACCTTC. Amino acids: CSEGRNYGYTF.

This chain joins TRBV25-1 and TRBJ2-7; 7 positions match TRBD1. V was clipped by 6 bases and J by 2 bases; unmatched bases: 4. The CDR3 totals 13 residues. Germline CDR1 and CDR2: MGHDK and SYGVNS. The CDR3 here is CASRKTGTYEQYF. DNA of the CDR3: TGTGCCAGCAGAAAGACAGGGACCTACGAGCAGTACTTC.

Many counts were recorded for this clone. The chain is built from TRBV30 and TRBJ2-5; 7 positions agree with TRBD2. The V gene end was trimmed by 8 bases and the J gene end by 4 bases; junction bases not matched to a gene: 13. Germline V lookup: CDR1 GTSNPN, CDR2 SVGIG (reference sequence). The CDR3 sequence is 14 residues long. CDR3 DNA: TGTGCCCTGGAGCCCGGGGGGATTCCAGAGACCCAGTACTTC. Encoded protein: CALEPGGIPETQYF.

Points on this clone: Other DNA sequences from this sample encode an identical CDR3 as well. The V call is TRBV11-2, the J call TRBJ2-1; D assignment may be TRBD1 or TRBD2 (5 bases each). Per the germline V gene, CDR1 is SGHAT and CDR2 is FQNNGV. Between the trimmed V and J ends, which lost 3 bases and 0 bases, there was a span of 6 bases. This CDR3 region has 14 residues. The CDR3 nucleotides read TGTGCCAGCAGCTTGGGACCCTCCTACAATGAGCAGTTCTTC. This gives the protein CASSLGPSYNEQFF.

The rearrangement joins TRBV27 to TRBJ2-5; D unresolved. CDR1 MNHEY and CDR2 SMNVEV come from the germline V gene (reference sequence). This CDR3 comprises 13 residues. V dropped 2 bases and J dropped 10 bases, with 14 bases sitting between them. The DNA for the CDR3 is TGTGCCAGCAGTTTAATCGATGGGCCGGGCCAGTACTTC. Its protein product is CASSLIDGPGQYF.